The rows below give T cell receptor beta chains drawn from one sample of a study of cytomegalovirus exposure and HLA in healthy donors. The assay was immunoSEQ multiplex PCR, and TCRdb's table has in-frame clones only and misses some. The sample consists of roughly 110,000 clones, roughly 80% of them appearing once. Sequenced sample: PBMCs. The origin of the receptors is a man aged 25 to 45 in good health and CMV-seropositive. The CDR3 runs from the conserved cysteine through the conserved F or W. The D gene is left open where the match is weak. Only part of the rows carry a size: once, few, many, or a class if the clone is expanded.

. . TRBJ1-6 TRBV10-3 CAIRGDGENFNSPLHF TGTGCCATCAGAGGCGACGGGGAGAATTTTAATTCACCCCTCCACTTT
. TRBD2 TRBJ2-3 TRBV5-1 CASSVSSGGGTDTQYF TGCGCCAGCAGCGTTTCTAGCGGGGGGGGCACAGATACGCAGTATTTT
. . TRBJ1-1 TRBV10-3 CAISPGSGAFF TGTGCCATCAGCCCGGGGAGTGGAGCTTTCTTT
. . TRBJ1-3 TRBV2 CASSDEGLSGNTIYF TGTGCCAGCAGTGACGAGGGCCTCTCTGGAAACACCATATATTTT
. TRBD1 TRBJ1-1 TRBV5-1 CATMMGQGLNTEAFF TGCGCCACTATGATGGGACAGGGATTGAACACTGAAGCTTTCTTT
. TRBD2 TRBJ2-1 TRBV19 CASAPGLAGGTVVNEQFF TGTGCCAGCGCACCGGGACTAGCGGGGGGGACGGTGGTAAATGAGCAGTTCTTC
. TRBD1 TRBJ2-7 TRBV5-4 CASSLGTAAYEQYF TGTGCCAGCAGCCTAGGGACAGCCGCCTACGAGCAGTACTTC
. . TRBJ1-6 TRBV18 CASSPGGGRALNSPLHF TGTGCCAGCTCACCGGGTGGGGGCAGGGCACTTAATTCACCCCTCCACTTT
. TRBD1 TRBJ1-2 TRBV19 CASTLDRGLSYGYTF TGTGCCAGTACCCTGGACAGGGGGCTTAGCTATGGCTACACCTTC
. . TRBJ2-3 TRBV7-8 CASSVNRDFSSTDTQYF TGTGCCAGCAGCGTCAACCGGGACTTCTCTAGCACAGATACGCAGTATTTT
. TRBD1 TRBJ2-7 TRBV7-2 CASSLPEGQGIYEQYF TGTGCCAGCAGCTTACCGGAAGGACAGGGAATTTACGAGCAGTACTTC
. TRBD1 TRBJ2-7 TRBV13 CASSLGGRGYEQYF TGTGCCAGCAGCTTAGGGGGCAGGGGGTACGAGCAGTACTTC
. . TRBJ2-2 TRBV7-9 CASSAKWGRNTGELFF TGTGCCAGCAGCGCAAAGTGGGGGCGGAACACCGGGGAGCTGTTTTTT
few TRBD2 TRBJ2-7 TRBV6-5 CASRGERGGLYEQYF TGTGCCAGCAGGGGAGAGCGGGGGGGCCTATACGAGCAGTACTTC
. . TRBJ1-4 TRBV5-4 CASSLVGQAEEKLFF TGTGCCAGCAGCTTGGTTGGGCAAGCGGAAGAAAAACTGTTTTTT